These 9 T cell receptor beta chains share one sample of origin, sequenced in a study of blood T cell repertoires in COVID-19. Assay: immunoSEQ multiplex PCR; the TCRdb copy retains only in-frame clones and omits some. The sample includes approximately 90,000 clones, around 87% of them seen just once. Specimen: peripheral blood. The source of these receptors is a human donor in a cohort sampled during active COVID-19.

J is TRBJ2-1 and V is TRBV29-1; TRBD2 aligns across 8 bases. The CDR3 consists of 15 residues. Germline V gene lookup returns CDR1 SQVTM and CDR2 ANQGSEA. The V gene end was trimmed by 6 bases and the J gene end by 3 bases; junction bases not matched to a gene: 10. The CDR3 coding sequence is TGCAGCGTCACGGGACTAGGGTCCGACTACAATGAGCAGTTCTTC. Translation gives CSVTGLGSDYNEQFF.

The rearrangement links TRBV18 to TRBJ2-3; 8 bases agree with TRBD1. V was clipped by 3 bases and J by 4 bases; unmatched bases: 6. The CDR3 spans 15 residues. Looked up from germline, CDR1 is KGHSH and CDR2 is LQKENI. CDR3 nucleotides: TGTGCCAGCTCACCCCAGGGGGCGGGGCCAGATACGCAGTATTTT. Protein sequence: CASSPQGAGPDTQYF.

The chain links TRBV19 to TRBJ1-1; 9 nucleotides align to TRBD1. Trimming cost V 6 bases and J 4 bases; bases outside gene matches: 18. Germline V gene sequence: CDR1 LNHDA, CDR2 SQIVND (reference sequence). This CDR3 region has 18 residues. DNA of the CDR3: TGTGCCAGTAGCACTCCGCCCGGGACAGGGAGGGGAGCCACTGAAGCTTTCTTT. Translating it yields CASSTPPGTGRGATEAFF.

This rearrangement joins TRBV7-8 to TRBJ1-1, with TRBD1 matching 9 bases. Trimming took 5 bases from V and 5 from J; bases not matched to a gene: 6. The CDR3 runs to 14 residues. The germline V gene has CDR1 SGHVS and CDR2 FQNEAQ. The CDR3 DNA is TGTGCCAGCAGCAAGACAGGGGGAGGGACTGAAGCTTTCTTT. It is translated as CASSKTGGGTEAFF.

The chain is built from TRBV18 and TRBJ1-1, with D hard to call. The CDR3 is 12 residues long. Germline-derived CDR1 and CDR2 are KGHSH and LQKENI. The ends were cut back, 6 bases at V and 5 bases at J, with 10 bases in the middle. CDR3 residues: CASSRSGTEAFF. CDR3 DNA sequence: TGTGCCAGCTCCCGCAGCGGGACTGAAGCTTTCTTT.

This chain uses TRBV6-5 with TRBJ2-7, with D uncertain. This CDR3 is 14 amino acids long. The germline V gene has CDR1 MNHEY and CDR2 SVGAGI. With 7 bases removed from V and 2 bases from J, the gap between germline ends came to 15 bases. CDR3 DNA sequence: TGTGCCAGCAAACCCAGCAGGCATCCCTACGAGCAGTACTTC. Amino acid sequence: CASKPSRHPYEQYF.

The chain employs TRBV27 and TRBJ2-7, with unresolved D. Per the germline V gene, CDR1 is MNHEY and CDR2 is SMNVEV (reference sequence). The CDR3 runs 12 residues. Trimming pared 5 bases from V and 3 bases from J, leaving 8 bases between. CDR3 DNA: TGTGCCAGCAGTCTAAACCTCTACGAGCAGTACTTC. Translation: CASSLNLYEQYF.

V and J are TRBV27 and TRBJ1-2, with D unclear. This CDR3 region has 16 residues. Per the germline V gene, CDR1 is MNHEY and CDR2 is SMNVEV (reference sequence). With 1 base removed from V and 6 bases from J, the gap between germline ends came to 18 bases. The CDR3, as DNA: TGTGCCAGCAGTTTATATTCCGGGTTTGATAGTGATGGCTACACCTTC. It specifies CASSLYSGFDSDGYTF.

The chain links TRBV5-1 to TRBJ1-5, with 8 bases that match TRBD1. J was trimmed by 0 bases and V by 3 bases; bases with no gene match: 2. The CDR3 loop spans 15 amino acids. Germline assignment: CDR1 SGHRS and CDR2 YFSETQ. The CDR3, as DNA: TGCGCCAGCAGCTCGACAGGGGATAGCAATCAGCCCCAGCATTTT. Residues: CASSSTGDSNQPQHF. The variable domain in full, with the rest retrieved from reference TRBV5-1 and TRBJ1-5, is KAGVTQTPRYLIKTRGQQVTLSCSPISGHRSVSWYQQTPGQGLQFLFEYFSETQRNKGNFPGRFSGRQFSNSRSEMNVSTLELGDSALYLCASSSTGDSNQPQHFGDGTRLSIL.